Listed below are T cell receptor beta chains from one sample, sequenced in a study of tumor-infiltrating lymphocytes in oesophageal squamous cell carcinoma. Each CDR3 protein is one row after TCRdb ran MiXCR on the PCR reads. The profile shows approximately 10,000 distinct CDR3 sequences, around 56% of them singletons. The source material was esophageal tumor tissue. These receptors all stem from a female donor with esophageal squamous cell carcinoma. CDR3s include the opening cysteine and the closing phenylalanine or tryptophan. D genes are given only for firm matches. Part of the rows lack a size; the others show once, few, many or a class for expanded clones.

D gene,J gene,CDR3 length,clone size,V gene,CDR3 protein,CDR3 DNA
-,TRBJ2-1,15,many,TRBV7-3,CASSSSGGSYNEQFF,TGTGCCAGCAGCTCAAGTGGGGGTTCCTACAATGAGCAGTTCTTC
-,TRBJ2-7,15,-,TRBV28,CASSLSGYSSYEQYF,TGTGCCAGCAGTTTATCAGGGTACAGCTCCTACGAGCAGTACTTC
-,TRBJ1-1,12,medium-sized,TRBV19,CASSIGVGRAFF,TGTGCCAGTAGTATAGGGGTGGGAAGAGCTTTCTTT
-,TRBJ2-2,15,-,TRBV11-2,CASSGLGSNTGELFF,TGTGCCAGCAGCGGACTTGGGAGTAACACCGGGGAGCTGTTTTTT
-,TRBJ2-7,11,-,TRBV25-1,CASSITDEQYF,TGTGCCAGCAGTATTACAGACGAGCAGTACTTC
-,TRBJ2-3,12,-,TRBV10-3,CAIGTGNNERFF,TGTGCCATCGGGACGGGGAACAATGAGCGGTTCTTC
TRBD2,TRBJ2-1,15,-,TRBV6-1,CASSYGAGGQNEQFF,TGTGCCAGCAGTTACGGAGCGGGGGGGCAGAATGAGCAGTTCTTC
-,TRBJ2-3,11,-,TRBV10-3,CAISIVDTQYF,TGTGCCATCAGCATAGTAGATACGCAGTATTTT
-,TRBJ2-1,15,-,TRBV7-2,CASSLVSRGGHEQFF,TGTGCCAGCAGCTTAGTCTCCAGGGGGGGACACGAGCAGTTCTTC
-,TRBJ2-5,14,few,TRBV7-2,CASSWGGAQETQYF,TGTGCCAGCAGCTGGGGCGGGGCTCAAGAGACCCAGTACTTC
-,TRBJ1-4,16,few,TRBV7-8,CASSLSGVATNEKLFF,TGTGCCAGCAGCTTAAGTGGCGTTGCAACTAATGAAAAACTGTTTTTT
-,TRBJ2-1,15,-,TRBV7-3,CASSSTRGAQETQFF,TGTGCCAGCAGCTCAACCAGGGGAGCCCAAGAGACCCAGTTCTTC
-,TRBJ2-1,16,-,TRBV24-1,CATSADSHSIDNEQFF,TGTGCCACCAGTGCGGACAGCCACTCTATTGACAATGAGCAGTTCTTC
-,TRBJ2-1,14,many,TRBV6-1,CASSEPDARSPLHF,TGTGCCAGCAGTGAACCTGACGCCCGTTCACCCCTCCACTTC
-,TRBJ2-1,12,-,TRBV30,CAWSRSYNEQFF,TGTGCCTGGAGCCGCTCCTACAATGAGCAGTTCTTC
-,TRBJ2-1,17,few,TRBV10-3,CAITPSPGLHSYNEQFF,TGTGCCATCACCCCTTCCCCGGGACTTCACTCCTACAATGAGCAGTTCTTC
-,TRBJ2-4,12,once,TRBV7-3,CASSFLYGIQYF,TGTGCCAGCAGCTTCCTGTATGGCATTCAGTACTTC
TRBD2,TRBJ2-1,20,-,TRBV7-4,CASRRRGETSGSMPYNEQFF,TGTGCCAGCAGACGTAGAGGGGAGACTAGCGGGAGTATGCCCTACAATGAGCAGTTCTTC
-,TRBJ1-5,13,-,TRBV28,CASSPQGSQPQHF,TGTGCCAGCAGTCCCCAGGGAAGTCAGCCCCAGCATTTT
-,TRBJ1-2,13,medium-sized,TRBV7-3,CASSPDGNYGYTF,TGTGCCAGCAGTCCCGATGGAAACTATGGCTACACCTTC
TRBD2,TRBJ2-3,18,-,TRBV11-2,CASSLQATFSGSTDTQYF,TGTGCCAGCAGCTTACAGGCCACCTTTAGCGGGAGCACAGATACGCAGTATTTT
TRBD1,TRBJ2-5,14,-,TRBV19,CASSPTGAQETQYF,TGTGCCAGTAGCCCGACAGGGGCTCAAGAGACCCAGTACTTC
-,TRBJ1-1,13,medium-sized,TRBV6-1,CASKWGGNTEAFF,TGTGCCAGCAAATGGGGGGGGAACACTGAAGCTTTCTTT
-,TRBJ2-4,11,few,TRBV20-1,CSAQTGRVQYF,TGCAGTGCTCAGACAGGGAGGGTTCAGTACTTC
-,TRBJ2-7,13,once,TRBV11-2,CASSFQIRTEQYF,TGTGCCAGCAGCTTCCAGATAAGGACAGAGCAGTACTTC
-,TRBJ1-1,15,once,TRBV7-2,CASSLTLGGQNEAFF,TGTGCCAGCAGCTTAACGCTGGGGGGCCAGAATGAAGCTTTCTTT
TRBD2,TRBJ2-4,15,-,TRBV12-3/TRBV12-4,CASSPSGGATGIQYF,TGTGCCAGCAGCCCCAGCGGGGGGGCGACCGGCATTCAGTACTTC